The 5 T cell receptor beta chains presented below share a single source sample, sequenced in a study of blood T cell repertoires in COVID-19 (dated by TCRdb to 2018 to 2020). Library preparation used the immunoSEQ multiplex PCR assay. TCRdb carries this immuneACCESS record with in-frame sequences only. Its versions omit some clonotypes, under half of them owing to an unresolved V gene in the studies checked, with the rest unexplained. This sample has 85,000 to 130,000 clones in its table, and over 70% of those were observed once. Of the sample, roughly 15% falls within the top ten clones. Sequencing was carried out using peripheral blood. All receptors derive from a man aged 45-65 years with acute or convalescent COVID-19.

The J gene is TRBJ2-7, the V gene TRBV28; the match to TRBD1 covers 9 bases. CDR3 length: 14 amino acids. Germline V gives CDR1 MDHEN, CDR2 SYDVKM. After removal of 4 bases from V and 5 bases from J, the junction contained 6 bases not matched to a gene. The DNA for the CDR3 is TGTGCCAGCAGTTCGGGACAGGGTGTCCACGAGCAGTACTTC. Protein sequence: CASSSGQGVHEQYF.

The rearrangement links TRBV2 to TRBJ2-1, with 11 positions matching TRBD2. The V gene's germline CDR1 is SNHLY and CDR2 FYNNEI. The CDR3 runs to 19 residues. Unmatched junction bases numbered 20, after V lost 8 bases and J lost 5 bases. The CDR3, as DNA: TGTGCCAGCCGCCCAGTGATGTCTAGCGGGAGGTCAACCAACAATGAGCAGTTCTTC. Amino acids: CASRPVMSSGRSTNNEQFF. The full variable domain, in which reference TRBV2 and TRBJ2-1 provide the parts outside the CDR3, is EPEVTQTPSHQVTQMGQEVILRCVPISNHLYFYWYRQILGQKVEFLVSFYNNEISEKSEIFDDQFSVERPDGSNFTLKIRSTKLEDSAMYFCASRPVMSSGRSTNNEQFFGPGTRLTVL.

V usage is TRBV27 and J usage is TRBJ2-7; 13 bases are a match to TRBD2. Germline CDR1 MNHEY, CDR2 SMNVEV (reference sequence). The CDR3 covers 14 residues. Germline trimming cut 4 bases from V and 3 bases from J; bases unmatched to any gene: 0. This chain's CDR3 is CASSWTSGSYEQYF. The DNA for the CDR3 is TGTGCCAGCAGTTGGACTAGCGGGAGCTACGAGCAGTACTTC.

This clone was counted a few times. The chain recombines TRBV5-1 with TRBJ1-5; the D gene is possibly TRBD1 (5 bases). The V gene's germline CDR1 is SGHRS and CDR2 YFSETQ. Deletions cut 5 bases from V and 0 bases from J, with 9 bases between. The length of the CDR3 is 14 residues. CDR3 in amino acids: CASRKGDSNQPQHF. As DNA, the CDR3 is TGCGCCAGCAGGAAAGGGGATAGCAATCAGCCCCAGCATTTT. Full variable domain (remainder filled in from reference TRBV5-1 and TRBJ1-5): KAGVTQTPRYLIKTRGQQVTLSCSPISGHRSVSWYQQTPGQGLQFLFEYFSETQRNKGNFPGRFSGRQFSNSRSEMNVSTLELGDSALYLCASRKGDSNQPQHFGDGTRLSIL.

The chain employs TRBV5-5 and TRBJ1-4, with a weak D call TRBD1 (5 bases). Per germline, CDR1 SGHKS and CDR2 YYEKEE (reference sequence). V was cut by 6 bases and J by 10 bases, with 25 bases left in between. This CDR3 is 16 amino acids long. The CDR3 spells CASMLGRDWSIGKLFF. The CDR3 bases are TGTGCCAGCATGTTGGGTCGGGACTGGAGTATAGGAAAACTGTTTTTT.